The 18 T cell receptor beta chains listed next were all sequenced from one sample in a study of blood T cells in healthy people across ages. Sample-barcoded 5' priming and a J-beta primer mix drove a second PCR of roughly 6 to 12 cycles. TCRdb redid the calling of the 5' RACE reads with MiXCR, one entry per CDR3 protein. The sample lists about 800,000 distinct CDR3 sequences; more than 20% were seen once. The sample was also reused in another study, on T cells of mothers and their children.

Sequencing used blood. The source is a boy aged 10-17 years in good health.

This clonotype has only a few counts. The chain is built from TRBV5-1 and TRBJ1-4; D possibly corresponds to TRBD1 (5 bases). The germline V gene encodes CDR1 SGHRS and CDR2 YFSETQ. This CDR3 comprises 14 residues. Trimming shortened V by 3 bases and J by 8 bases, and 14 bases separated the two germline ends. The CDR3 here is CASSSQGLREKLFF. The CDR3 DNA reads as TGCGCCAGCAGCTCCCAGGGTTTGCGGGAAAAACTGTTTTTT. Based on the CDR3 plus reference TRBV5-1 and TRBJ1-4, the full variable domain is KAGVTQTPRYLIKTRGQQVTLSCSPISGHRSVSWYQQTPGQGLQFLFEYFSETQRNKGNFPGRFSGRQFSNSRSEMNVSTLELGDSALYLCASSSQGLREKLFFGSGTQLSVL.

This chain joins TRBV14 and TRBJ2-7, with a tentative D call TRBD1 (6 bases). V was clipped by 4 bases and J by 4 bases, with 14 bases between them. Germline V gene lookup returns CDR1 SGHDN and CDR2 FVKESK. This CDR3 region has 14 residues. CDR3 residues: CASSLTGTIYEQYF. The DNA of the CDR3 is TGTGCCAGCAGCCTAACCGGGACAATATACGAGCAGTACTTC.

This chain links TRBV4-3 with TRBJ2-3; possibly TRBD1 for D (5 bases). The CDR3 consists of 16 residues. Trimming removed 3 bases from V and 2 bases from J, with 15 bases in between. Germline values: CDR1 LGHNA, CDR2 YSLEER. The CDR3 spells CASSQERQRLTDTQYF. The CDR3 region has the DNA TGCGCCAGCAGCCAGGAGAGACAGAGGCTCACAGATACGCAGTATTTT.

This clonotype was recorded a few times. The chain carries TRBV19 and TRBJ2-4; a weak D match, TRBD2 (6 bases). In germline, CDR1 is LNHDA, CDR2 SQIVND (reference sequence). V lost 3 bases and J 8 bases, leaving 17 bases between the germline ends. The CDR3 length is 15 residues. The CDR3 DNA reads TGTGCCAGTAGTATCGGCGGACTCCCGGGGGACATTCAGTACTTC. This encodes CASSIGGLPGDIQYF.

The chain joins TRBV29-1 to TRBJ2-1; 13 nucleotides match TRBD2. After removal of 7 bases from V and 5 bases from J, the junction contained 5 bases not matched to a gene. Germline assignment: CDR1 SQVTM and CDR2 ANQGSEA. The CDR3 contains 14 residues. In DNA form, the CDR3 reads TGCAGCGCTCTGGGACTAGCGGGGAACAATGAGCAGTTCTTC. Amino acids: CSALGLAGNNEQFF.

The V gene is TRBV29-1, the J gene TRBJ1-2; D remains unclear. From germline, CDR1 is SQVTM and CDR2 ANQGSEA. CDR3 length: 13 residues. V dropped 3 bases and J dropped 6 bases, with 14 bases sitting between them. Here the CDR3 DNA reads TGCAGCGTTGACCGGGGAATAGCAAATGGCTACACCTTC. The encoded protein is CSVDRGIANGYTF.

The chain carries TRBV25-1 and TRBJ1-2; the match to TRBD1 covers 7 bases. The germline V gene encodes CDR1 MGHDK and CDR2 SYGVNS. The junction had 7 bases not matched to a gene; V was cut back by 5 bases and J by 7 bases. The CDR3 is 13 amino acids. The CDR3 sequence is CASSLGTVPGYTF. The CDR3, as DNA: TGTGCCAGCAGTCTCGGGACAGTTCCTGGCTACACCTTC.

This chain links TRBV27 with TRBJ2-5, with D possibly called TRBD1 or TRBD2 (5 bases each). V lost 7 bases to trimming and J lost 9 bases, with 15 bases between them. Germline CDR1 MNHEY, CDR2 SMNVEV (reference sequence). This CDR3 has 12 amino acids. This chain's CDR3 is CASTGRAGAQYF. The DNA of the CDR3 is TGTGCCAGCACAGGGCGGGCCGGGGCCCAGTACTTC.

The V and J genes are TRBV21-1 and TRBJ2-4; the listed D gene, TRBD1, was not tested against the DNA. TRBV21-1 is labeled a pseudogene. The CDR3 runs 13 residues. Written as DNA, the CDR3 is TGTGCCAGCAGCCCCCCGGAAGGAAACATTCAGTACTTC. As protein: CASSPPEGNIQYF.

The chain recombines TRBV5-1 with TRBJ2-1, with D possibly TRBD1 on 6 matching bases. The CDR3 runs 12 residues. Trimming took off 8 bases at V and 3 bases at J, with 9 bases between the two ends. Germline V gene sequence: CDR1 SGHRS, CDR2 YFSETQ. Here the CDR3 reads CASLGGYNEQFF. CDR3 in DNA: TGCGCCAGTCTAGGGGGCTACAATGAGCAGTTCTTC.

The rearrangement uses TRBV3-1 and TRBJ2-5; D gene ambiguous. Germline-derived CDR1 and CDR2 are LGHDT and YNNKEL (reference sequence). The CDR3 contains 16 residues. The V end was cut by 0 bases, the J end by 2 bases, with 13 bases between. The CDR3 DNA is TGTGCCAGCAGCCAAGATTTCCGTAACCTGCAAGAGACCCAGTACTTC. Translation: CASSQDFRNLQETQYF.

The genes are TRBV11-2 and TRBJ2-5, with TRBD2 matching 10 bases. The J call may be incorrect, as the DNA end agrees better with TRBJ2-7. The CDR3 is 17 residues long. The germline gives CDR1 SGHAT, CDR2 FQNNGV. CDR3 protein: CASSLDAPLAGVYEQYF. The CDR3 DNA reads TGTGCCAGCAGCTTAGATGCTCCGCTAGCGGGGGTCTACGAGCAGTACTTC.

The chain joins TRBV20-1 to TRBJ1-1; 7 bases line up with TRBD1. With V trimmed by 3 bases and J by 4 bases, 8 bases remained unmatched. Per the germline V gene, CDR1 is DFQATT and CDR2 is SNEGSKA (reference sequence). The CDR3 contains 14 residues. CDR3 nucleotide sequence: TGCAGTGCTAGGAACAGGGGAGGAAGCACTGAAGCTTTCTTT. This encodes CSARNRGGSTEAFF.

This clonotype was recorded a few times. CDR3 region: CASSEAVDGSYGYTF. CDR3 DNA: TGTGCCAGCAGTGAAGCTGTAGACGGTAGCTATGGCTACACCTTC. J is TRBJ1-2 and V is TRBV6-1; no clear D. Looked up from germline, CDR1 is MNHNS and CDR2 is SASEGT. With 0 bases removed from V and 4 bases from J, the gap between germline ends came to 12 bases. The CDR3 contains 15 residues.

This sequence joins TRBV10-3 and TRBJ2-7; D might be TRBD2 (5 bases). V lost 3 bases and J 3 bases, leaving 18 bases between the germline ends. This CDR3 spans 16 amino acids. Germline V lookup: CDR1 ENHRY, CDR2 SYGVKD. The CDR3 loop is CAISDQDAADYYEQYF. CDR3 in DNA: TGTGCCATCAGTGACCAAGACGCCGCCGACTACTACGAGCAGTACTTC.

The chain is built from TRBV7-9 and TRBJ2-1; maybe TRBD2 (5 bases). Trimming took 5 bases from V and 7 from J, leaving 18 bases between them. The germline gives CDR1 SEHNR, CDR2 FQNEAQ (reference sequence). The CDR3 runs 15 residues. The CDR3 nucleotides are TGTGCCAGCAGCGACCGAGGGCAGGCGAGGAATGAGCAGTTCTTC. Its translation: CASSDRGQARNEQFF. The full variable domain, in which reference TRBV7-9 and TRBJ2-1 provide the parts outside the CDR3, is DTGVSQNPRHKITKRGQNVTFRCDPISEHNRLYWYRQTLGQGPEFLTYFQNEAQLEKSRLLSDRFSAERPKGSFSTLEIQRTEQGDSAMYLCASSDRGQARNEQFFGPGTRLTVL.

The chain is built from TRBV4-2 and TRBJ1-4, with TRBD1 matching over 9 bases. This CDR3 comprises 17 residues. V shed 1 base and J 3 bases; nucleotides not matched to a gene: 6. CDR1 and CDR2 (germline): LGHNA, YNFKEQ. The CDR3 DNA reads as TGTGCCAGCAGCCAAGGTACAGGGGGCGCAGCTAATGAAAAACTGTTTTTT. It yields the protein CASSQGTGGAANEKLFF.

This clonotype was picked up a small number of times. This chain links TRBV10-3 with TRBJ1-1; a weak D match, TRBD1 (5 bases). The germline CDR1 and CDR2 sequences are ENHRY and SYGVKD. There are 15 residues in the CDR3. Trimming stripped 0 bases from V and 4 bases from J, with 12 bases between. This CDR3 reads CAISESPGSSTEAFF. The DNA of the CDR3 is TGTGCCATCAGTGAGTCACCAGGGTCTAGCACTGAAGCTTTCTTT.